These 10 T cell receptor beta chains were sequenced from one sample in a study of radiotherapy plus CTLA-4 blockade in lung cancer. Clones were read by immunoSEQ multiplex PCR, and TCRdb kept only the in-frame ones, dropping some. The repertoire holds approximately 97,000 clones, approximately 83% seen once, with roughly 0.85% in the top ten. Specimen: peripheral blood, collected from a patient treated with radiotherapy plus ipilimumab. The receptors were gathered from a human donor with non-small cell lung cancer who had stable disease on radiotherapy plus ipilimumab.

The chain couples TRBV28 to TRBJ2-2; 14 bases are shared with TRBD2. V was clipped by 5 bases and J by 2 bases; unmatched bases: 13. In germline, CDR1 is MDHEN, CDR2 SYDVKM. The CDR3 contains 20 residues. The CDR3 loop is CASSPSPGTSGGTNTGELFF. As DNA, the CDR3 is TGTGCCAGCAGTCCTTCCCCCGGGACTAGCGGGGGCACCAACACCGGGGAGCTGTTTTTT.

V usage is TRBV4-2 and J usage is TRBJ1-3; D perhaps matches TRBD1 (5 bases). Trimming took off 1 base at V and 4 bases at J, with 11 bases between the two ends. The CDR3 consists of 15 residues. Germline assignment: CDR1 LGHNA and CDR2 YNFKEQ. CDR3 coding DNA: TGTGCCAGCAGCCAAGTTCAGGGAGCGGGAAACACCATATATTTT. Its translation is CASSQVQGAGNTIYF.

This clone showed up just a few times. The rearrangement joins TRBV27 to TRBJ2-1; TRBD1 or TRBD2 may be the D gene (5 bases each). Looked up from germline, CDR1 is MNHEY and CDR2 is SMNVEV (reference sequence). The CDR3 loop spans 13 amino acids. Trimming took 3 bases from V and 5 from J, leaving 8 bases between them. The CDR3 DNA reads TGTGCCAGCAGTTTTATGGGGGACAATGAGCAGTTCTTC. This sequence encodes CASSFMGDNEQFF.

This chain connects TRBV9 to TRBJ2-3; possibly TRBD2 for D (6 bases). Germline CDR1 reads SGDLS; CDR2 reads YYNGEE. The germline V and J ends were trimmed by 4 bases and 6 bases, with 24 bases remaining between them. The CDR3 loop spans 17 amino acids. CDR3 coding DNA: TGTGCCAGCAGCCCGACCGGGACTCGCCCCGGTAGGGATACGCAGTATTTT. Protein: CASSPTGTRPGRDTQYF.

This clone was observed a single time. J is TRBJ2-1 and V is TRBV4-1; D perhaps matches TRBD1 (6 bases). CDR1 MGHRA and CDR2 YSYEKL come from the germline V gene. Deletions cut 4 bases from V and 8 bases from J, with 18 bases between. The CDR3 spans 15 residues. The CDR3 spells CASSLGGIQTDEQFF. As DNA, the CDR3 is TGCGCCAGCAGCCTTGGGGGCATCCAAACAGATGAGCAGTTCTTC.

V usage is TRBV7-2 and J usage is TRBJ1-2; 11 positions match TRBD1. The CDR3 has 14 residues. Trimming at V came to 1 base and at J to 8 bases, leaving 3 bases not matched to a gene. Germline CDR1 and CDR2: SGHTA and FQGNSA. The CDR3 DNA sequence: TGTGCCAGCAGCTTAGGGACAGGGGGCAGAGGCTACACCTTC. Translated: CASSLGTGGRGYTF. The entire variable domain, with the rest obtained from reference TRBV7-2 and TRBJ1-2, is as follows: GAGVSQSPSNKVTEKGKDVELRCDPISGHTALYWYRQSLGQGLEFLIYFQGNSAPDKSGLPSDRFSAERTGGSVSTLTIQRTQQEDSAVYLCASSLGTGGRGYTFGSGTRLTVV.

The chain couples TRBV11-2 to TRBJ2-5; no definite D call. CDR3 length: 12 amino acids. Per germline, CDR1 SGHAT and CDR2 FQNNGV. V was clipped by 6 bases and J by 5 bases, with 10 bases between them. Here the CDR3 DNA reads TGTGCCAGCAGTTCCATCGTTGAGACCCAGTACTTC. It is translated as CASSSIVETQYF.

The CDR3 sequence is CASRGRVTNPTNEKLFF. DNA of the CDR3: TGTGCCAGCAGGGGAAGGGTTACAAATCCAACTAATGAAAAACTGTTTTTT. The chain uses TRBV2 and TRBJ1-4; D gene uncertain. Germline CDR1 is SNHLY and CDR2 is FYNNEI. The V end lost 6 bases, the J end lost 0 bases, and 17 bases lay between the germline ends. The CDR3 has 17 amino acids.

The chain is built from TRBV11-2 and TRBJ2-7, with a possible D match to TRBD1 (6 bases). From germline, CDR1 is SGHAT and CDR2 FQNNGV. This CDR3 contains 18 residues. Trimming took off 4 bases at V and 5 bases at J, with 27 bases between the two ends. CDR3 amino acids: CASSSLRASRGGLNEQYF. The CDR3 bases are TGTGCCAGCAGCTCCCTGAGAGCCTCTAGAGGGGGTCTCAACGAGCAGTACTTC.

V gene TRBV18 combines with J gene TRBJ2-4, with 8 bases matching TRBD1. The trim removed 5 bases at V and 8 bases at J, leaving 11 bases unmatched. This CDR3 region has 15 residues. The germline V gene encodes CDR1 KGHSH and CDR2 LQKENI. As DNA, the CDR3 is TGTGCCAGCTCAGGGGGACAGGTGGGAACGGACATTCAGTACTTC. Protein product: CASSGGQVGTDIQYF.